The clone carrying this T cell receptor beta chain was found a few times. The antigen is undetermined. Germline V gives CDR1 SEHNR, CDR2 FQNEAQ (reference sequence). Trimming removed 8 bases from V and 8 bases from J, with 3 bases in between. This CDR3 has 9 amino acids. Sequencing used immunoSEQ multiplex PCR; TCRdb keeps in-frame clones, though not all of them. The sample yields roughly 30,000 clones, over 75% seen once. This sample was taken from a study of OX40 agonist ivuxolimab in advanced cancers. Study details: Ivuxolimab, an antibody acting as an agonist of OX40 (CD134), was used to treat patients. People in dose escalation had one of these cancers: hepatocellular carcinoma, melanoma, renal cell or head and neck cancer.

Study-wide findings and caveats: Clones of CD4+ and CD8+ blood T cells grew by week 6 at doses of 0.1 to 3.0 mg/kg. Among patients with partial responses at 0.1-3.0 mg/kg, clonal expansion was among the lowest.

The sample consisted of CD4+ or CD8+ T cells sorted from blood, taken in a trial of the OX40 agonist ivuxolimab. The source of this sequence is an adult with an advanced solid tumor such as melanoma, head and neck, liver or kidney cancer. V usage is TRBV7-9 and J usage is TRBJ1-4; D not certain. In DNA form, the CDR3 reads TGTGCCAGCCGAGAAAAACTGTTTTTT. Encoded protein: CASREKLFF.